What follows are 23 T cell receptor beta chains derived from one specimen sequenced in a study of T-cell memory formation after mild COVID-19. One entry per CDR3 protein results from TCRdb running MiXCR on the 5' RACE reads. The sample includes 300,000 to 400,000 distinct CDR3 sequences, around an eighth of them seen just once. The sequenced sample was PBMCs or a T cell subset sorted from them (not recorded which). These receptors originate from a man between 18 and 35 years old who had mild COVID-19 (a few samples of this study predate the infection). Cell type and time point are not known.

The sample holds many counts of this clonotype. This rearrangement joins TRBV5-1 to TRBJ1-2, with 7 bases lining up with TRBD1. CDR1 and CDR2 (germline): SGHRS, YFSETQ. CDR3 size: 15 residues. V was pared by 3 bases and J by 7 bases, with 12 bases of the junction left unmatched. The CDR3 nucleotides are TGCGCCAGCAGCTCCGGGACAGCCGCCTATGGTGGCTACACCTTC. This encodes CASSSGTAAYGGYTF.

The chain employs TRBV4-3 and TRBJ2-7, with D possibly called TRBD1 or TRBD2 (5 bases each). Germline V CDR1 and CDR2: LGHNA, YSLEER. With 1 base removed from V and 1 base from J, the gap between germline ends came to 17 bases. There are 17 residues in the CDR3. CDR3 DNA: TGCGCCAGCAGCCAAGCCAATCGGGGACGGCGTTCCTACGAGCAGTACTTC. Protein sequence: CASSQANRGRRSYEQYF.

Points on this clonotype: A much larger clone differs from this one at a single base, so this may be a read error. The rearrangement joins TRBV12-3 or TRBV12-4 to TRBJ2-3, with TRBD2 matching over 7 bases. The CDR3 spans 15 residues. V trimming: 6 bases; J trimming: 4 bases; junction bases outside the gene matches: 10. CDR3 DNA: TGTGCCAGCAGCCCGTCTAGCGGCGTGGCAGATACGCAGTATTTT. It yields the protein CASSPSSGVADTQYF.

The gene calls are TRBV7-9 and TRBJ1-2; no clear D. The germline V gene encodes CDR1 SEHNR and CDR2 FQNEAQ (reference sequence). Between the trimmed V and J ends, which lost 10 bases and 3 bases, there was a span of 15 bases. CDR3 length: 13 amino acids. Here the CDR3 reads CAIEGQEYYGYTF. The CDR3 DNA follows: TGTGCCATCGAGGGCCAGGAGTACTATGGCTACACCTTC.

The chain joins TRBV15 to TRBJ1-4; D is unresolved. Germline V gene data show CDR1 as LNHNV and CDR2 as YYDKDF (reference sequence). V shed 8 bases and J shed 5 bases, with 12 bases lying between them. There are 13 residues in the CDR3. The CDR3 DNA is TGTGCCACCCCGGGTACGGTCAATGAAAAACTGTTTTTT. Its translation is CATPGTVNEKLFF.

This clonotype was seen repeatedly, ten times or more. The rearrangement joins TRBV6-5 to TRBJ1-1; 8 bases align to TRBD1. The germline V gene has CDR1 MNHEY and CDR2 SVGAGI. The CDR3 spans 15 residues. With V trimmed by 2 bases and J by 1 base, 3 bases remained unmatched. CDR3 amino acids: CASSYTGQGNTEAFF. CDR3 in DNA: TGTGCCAGCAGTTACACCGGACAGGGGAACACTGAAGCTTTCTTT.

The chain links TRBV6-5 to TRBJ2-3, with D perhaps matching TRBD2 (6 bases). Trimming pared 4 bases from V and 6 bases from J, leaving 14 bases between. CDR1 is MNHEY, CDR2 SVGAGI, per germline. The CDR3 extends over 14 amino acids. CDR3 protein: CASSSAGSGDTQYF. The CDR3 DNA sequence: TGTGCCAGCAGTTCCGCCGGGAGCGGCGATACGCAGTATTTT.

This clonotype was seen a few times. V gene TRBV6-2 or TRBV6-3 combines with J gene TRBJ1-2; 7 positions agree with TRBD1. This CDR3 is 14 amino acids long. Germline V gives CDR1 MNHEY, CDR2 SVGEGT. Trimming at V came to 6 bases and at J to 2 bases, leaving 6 bases not matched to a gene. The CDR3 nucleotides are TGTGCCAGCAGACCCGGACAGGCCAACTATGGCTACACCTTC. It encodes CASRPGQANYGYTF.

The gene calls are TRBV5-5 and TRBJ2-7; unclear D gene. Germline-derived CDR1 and CDR2 are SGHKS and YYEKEE (reference sequence). CDR3 length: 14 amino acids. Trimming left V 0 bases short and J 0 bases short, with 7 bases between. The CDR3, as DNA: TGTGCCAGCAGCTTGGGCCTCAACTCCTACGAGCAGTACGTC. It encodes CASSLGLNSYEQYV.

The V and J genes are TRBV2 and TRBJ1-1; D remains ambiguous. CDR3 length: 10 residues. Trimming cost V 7 bases and J 7 bases, with 7 bases left between them. Germline lookup yields CDR1 SNHLY and CDR2 FYNNEI. The CDR3 nucleotides are TGTGCCAGCATAAGAGTTGAAGCTTTCTTT. Its translation: CASIRVEAFF.

This clonotype has at least ten counts. This chain joins TRBV4-2 and TRBJ2-5; 9 bases map to TRBD2. V shed 4 bases and J 1 base; nucleotides not matched to a gene: 10. Germline assignment: CDR1 LGHNA and CDR2 YNFKEQ. The CDR3 contains 17 residues. In DNA, the CDR3 is TGTGCCAGCAGCCGGGCTAGCGGGGATTTAGCCCAAGAGACCCAGTACTTC. Its protein is CASSRASGDLAQETQYF.

The sample holds many counts of this clonotype. V is TRBV12-3 or TRBV12-4 and J is TRBJ1-1; D gene unclear. This CDR3 region has 13 residues. V was clipped by 1 base and J by 1 base, with 4 bases between them. The CDR3 nucleotides read TGTGCCAGCAGTTTAGAGCGGAACACTGAAGCTTTCTTT. Residues: CASSLERNTEAFF.

There are a few counts of this clonotype. V is TRBV5-1 and J is TRBJ2-1, with TRBD2 matching 12 bases. The CDR3 contains 18 residues. Looked up from germline, CDR1 is SGHRS and CDR2 is YFSETQ. Germline trimming cut 3 bases from V and 6 bases from J; bases unmatched to any gene: 13. The CDR3 loop reads CASSSYPLAGGAGNEQFF. The CDR3 bases are TGCGCCAGCAGCTCCTATCCACTAGCGGGGGGCGCTGGCAATGAGCAGTTCTTC.

The chain employs TRBV7-2 and TRBJ2-7, with TRBD2 matching 10 bases. CDR1 and CDR2 from the germline V gene are SGHTA and FQGNSA. The V gene end was trimmed by 4 bases and the J gene end by 3 bases; junction bases not matched to a gene: 9. This CDR3 contains 16 residues. Here the CDR3 reads CASSSAGGALVYEQYF. DNA of the CDR3: TGTGCCAGCAGCTCAGCGGGGGGGGCACTCGTCTACGAGCAGTACTTC.

The gene calls are TRBV18 and TRBJ1-1, with a tentative D call TRBD1 (5 bases). Germline CDR1 KGHSH, CDR2 LQKENI. The V end lost 3 bases, the J end lost 6 bases, and 11 bases lay between the germline ends. This CDR3 spans 13 amino acids. The CDR3 reads CASSPSRDSEAFF. CDR3 DNA sequence: TGTGCCAGCTCACCTAGCCGGGACTCTGAAGCTTTCTTT.

V usage is TRBV12-3 or TRBV12-4 and J usage is TRBJ1-3; D is possibly TRBD1 (6 bases). The CDR3 sequence is 16 residues long. Trimming took off 2 bases at V and 3 bases at J, with 14 bases between the two ends. The CDR3 nucleotides read TGTGCCAGCAGTTTAAGGGGGGCACGGGTTGGAAACACCATATATTTT. Amino acid sequence: CASSLRGARVGNTIYF.

This clonotype has a handful of counts. V usage is TRBV14 and J usage is TRBJ2-1; possible D gene TRBD2, 7 bases. CDR3 length: 16 amino acids. V gave up 4 bases and J gave up 4 bases, with 17 bases separating them. Looked up from germline, CDR1 is SGHDN and CDR2 is FVKESK. For the CDR3, the DNA is TGTGCCAGCAGCCCGATCGAGGGGGGGGTTTACAATGAGCAGTTCTTC. Protein sequence: CASSPIEGGVYNEQFF.

This clonotype appeared a single time. J is TRBJ1-1 and V is TRBV5-1, with D possibly TRBD1 on 6 matching bases. V was clipped by 6 bases and J by 1 base, with 10 bases between them. The CDR3 runs 13 residues. From germline, CDR1 is SGHRS and CDR2 YFSETQ. Written as DNA, the CDR3 is TGCGCCAGCAAAGGACAGAGGAACACTGAAGCTTTCTTT. Its translation is CASKGQRNTEAFF.

The rearrangement uses TRBV7-9 and TRBJ1-5; 9 nucleotides align to TRBD1. The CDR3 runs 14 residues. With V trimmed by 4 bases and J by 6 bases, 4 bases remained unmatched. Germline CDR1 and CDR2: SEHNR and FQNEAQ (reference sequence). CDR3 coding DNA: TGTGCCAGCAGCTGGACAGGGGTAGGTCAGCCCCAGCATTTT. It codes for CASSWTGVGQPQHF.

This chain connects TRBV13 to TRBJ2-1, with TRBD1 identical over 10 bases. Trimming at V came to 2 bases and at J to 5 bases, leaving 3 bases not matched to a gene. The length of the CDR3 is 15 residues. CDR1 and CDR2 (germline): PRHDT, FYEKMQ (reference sequence). For the CDR3, the DNA is TGTGCCAGCAGCTTAAGGACAGGGGGGCACAATGAGCAGTTCTTC. Residues: CASSLRTGGHNEQFF. Complete variable domain (other parts from reference TRBV13 and TRBJ2-1): AAGVIQSPRHLIKEKRETATLKCYPIPRHDTVYWYQQGPGQDPQFLISFYEKMQSDKGSIPDRFSAQQFSDYHSELNMSSLELGDSALYFCASSLRTGGHNEQFFGPGTRLTVL.

A few counts support this clonotype. The chain recombines TRBV7-2 with TRBJ1-2; the D gene is possibly TRBD1 (6 bases). The V end was cut by 7 bases, the J end by 6 bases, with 18 bases between. The CDR3 extends over 14 amino acids. Germline lookup yields CDR1 SGHTA and CDR2 FQGNSA. The CDR3 DNA sequence: TGTGCCAGCACCTTCGCACAGGGTGTCCATGGCTACACCTTC. Its translation is CASTFAQGVHGYTF.

This clonotype has a handful of counts. The chain has TRBV5-4 and TRBJ2-2; 7 bases fit TRBD2. The CDR3 covers 15 residues. Germline V CDR1 and CDR2: SGHNT, YYREEE (reference sequence). The V and J ends lost 7 bases and 1 base, in that order; junction bases with no gene match: 7. CDR3: CASGVERGNTGELFF. The CDR3 DNA is TGTGCCAGCGGGGTTGAGCGGGGGAACACCGGGGAGCTGTTTTTT.

The table lists this clonotype with a few counts. This chain links TRBV7-3 with TRBJ2-3; TRBD2 aligns across 15 bases. Germline CDR1 and CDR2: SGHTA and FQGTGA. Trimming took 5 bases from V and 6 from J; bases not matched to a gene: 6. The CDR3 has 16 residues. The CDR3 DNA sequence: TGTGCCAGCAGCCCGGGACTAGCGGGAGGAGGTGATACGCAGTATTTT. It codes for CASSPGLAGGGDTQYF.